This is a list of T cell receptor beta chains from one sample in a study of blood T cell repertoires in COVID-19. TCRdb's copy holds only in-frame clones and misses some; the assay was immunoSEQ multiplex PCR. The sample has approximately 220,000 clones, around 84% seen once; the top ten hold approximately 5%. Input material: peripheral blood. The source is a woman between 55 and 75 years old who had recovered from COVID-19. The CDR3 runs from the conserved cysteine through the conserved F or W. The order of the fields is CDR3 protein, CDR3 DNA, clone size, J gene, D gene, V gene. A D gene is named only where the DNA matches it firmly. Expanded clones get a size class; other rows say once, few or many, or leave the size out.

cdr3_aa: CASSLDLINSPLHF
cdr3_nt: TGTGCCAGCAGCTTAGACCTAATAAATTCACCCCTCCACTTT
clone_size: NA
j_call: TRBJ1-6
d_call: NA
v_call: TRBV7-9

cdr3_aa: CASRLDNEAFF
cdr3_nt: TGTGCCAGTAGGCTGGACAATGAAGCTTTCTTT
clone_size: NA
j_call: TRBJ1-1
d_call: NA
v_call: TRBV19

cdr3_aa: CASSTKRGGPGDTEAFF
cdr3_nt: TGTGCCAGCAGCACCAAAAGAGGGGGCCCTGGCGACACTGAAGCTTTCTTT
clone_size: NA
j_call: TRBJ1-1
d_call: NA
v_call: TRBV21-1

cdr3_aa: CAITGTQNTEAFF
cdr3_nt: TGTGCCATCACCGGGACACAGAACACTGAAGCTTTCTTT
clone_size: NA
j_call: TRBJ1-1
d_call: NA
v_call: TRBV10-3

cdr3_aa: CSASSYSTEAFF
cdr3_nt: TGCAGTGCTAGTTCCTATAGCACTGAAGCTTTCTTT
clone_size: NA
j_call: TRBJ1-1
d_call: NA
v_call: TRBV20-1

cdr3_aa: CASSQRGGLWETQYF
cdr3_nt: TGTGCCAGCAGCCAGCGGGGGGGCCTTTGGGAGACCCAGTACTTC
clone_size: NA
j_call: TRBJ2-5
d_call: TRBD2
v_call: TRBV3-1/TRBV3-2

cdr3_aa: CASTPQLAGDTQYF
cdr3_nt: TGTGCCAGCACCCCCCAGCTAGCAGGAGATACGCAGTATTTT
clone_size: few
j_call: TRBJ2-3
d_call: NA
v_call: TRBV9

cdr3_aa: CASSLVWGGSNYGYTF
cdr3_nt: TGTGCCAGCAGCTTAGTTTGGGGAGGTTCTAACTATGGCTACACCTTC
clone_size: NA
j_call: TRBJ1-2
d_call: NA
v_call: TRBV7-2

cdr3_aa: CASSLGGPGNTIYF
cdr3_nt: TGTGCCAGCAGTTTAGGAGGGCCGGGAAACACCATATATTTT
clone_size: NA
j_call: TRBJ1-3
d_call: NA
v_call: TRBV27

cdr3_aa: CASRLPPTGGYGYTF
cdr3_nt: TGTGCAAGTCGCTTACCCCCGACAGGGGGCTATGGCTACACCTTC
clone_size: NA
j_call: TRBJ1-2
d_call: NA
v_call: TRBV12-2

cdr3_aa: CASGGTGQETQYF
cdr3_nt: TGTGCTAGTGGGGGGACAGGGCAAGAGACCCAGTACTTC
clone_size: few
j_call: TRBJ2-5
d_call: TRBD1
v_call: TRBV12-5

cdr3_aa: CASSPESTDTQYF
cdr3_nt: TGTGCCAGCAGCCCCGAGAGCACAGATACGCAGTATTTT
clone_size: once
j_call: TRBJ2-3
d_call: NA
v_call: TRBV6-5

cdr3_aa: CASSNRPGNNQPQHF
cdr3_nt: TGTGCCAGTAGTAATCGACCAGGGAACAATCAGCCCCAGCATTTT
clone_size: NA
j_call: TRBJ1-5
d_call: NA
v_call: TRBV19

cdr3_aa: CSARVLNEQFF
cdr3_nt: TGCAGTGCCCGGGTATTGAATGAGCAGTTCTTC
clone_size: NA
j_call: TRBJ2-1
d_call: NA
v_call: TRBV20-1

cdr3_aa: CASSRDRGYFEAFF
cdr3_nt: TGTGCCAGCAGCCGGGACAGGGGGTACTTTGAAGCTTTCTTT
clone_size: NA
j_call: TRBJ1-1
d_call: TRBD1
v_call: TRBV11-1

cdr3_aa: CAWSASDAGELFF
cdr3_nt: TGTGCCTGGAGTGCGAGCGACGCCGGGGAGCTGTTTTTT
clone_size: many
j_call: TRBJ2-2
d_call: NA
v_call: TRBV30

cdr3_aa: CASSSGGVGTGELFF
cdr3_nt: TGCGCCAGCAGCTCTGGGGGCGTTGGCACCGGGGAGCTGTTTTTT
clone_size: NA
j_call: TRBJ2-2
d_call: NA
v_call: TRBV5-1

cdr3_aa: CASSSLAGGVYEQFF
cdr3_nt: TGTGCCAGCAGCTCACTAGCGGGGGGAGTCTATGAGCAGTTCTTC
clone_size: NA
j_call: TRBJ2-1
d_call: TRBD2
v_call: TRBV11-2

cdr3_aa: CASSRDTGSFSPLHF
cdr3_nt: TGTGCCAGCTCAAGGGACACCGGCTCGTTTTCACCCCTCCACTTT
clone_size: NA
j_call: TRBJ1-6
d_call: NA
v_call: TRBV18

cdr3_aa: CASSSEVGTAPDF
cdr3_nt: TGTGCCAGCAGCTCCGAGGTAGGGACAGCGCCGGATTTC
clone_size: NA
j_call: TRBJ2-7
d_call: TRBD1
v_call: TRBV7-9

cdr3_aa: CASSSRGPGGYTF
cdr3_nt: TGTGCCAGCAGCTCGAGGGGGCCTGGTGGCTACACCTTC
clone_size: NA
j_call: TRBJ1-2
d_call: TRBD1
v_call: TRBV5-4

cdr3_aa: CASSDQGRQGQPQHF
cdr3_nt: TGTGCCAGCAGTGATCAGGGGCGTCAGGGACAGCCCCAGCATTTT
clone_size: NA
j_call: TRBJ1-5
d_call: NA
v_call: TRBV6-1

cdr3_aa: CASSLTLWPQVAEQYF
cdr3_nt: TGTGCCAGCAGCTTAACTCTTTGGCCGCAAGTGGCTGAGCAGTACTTC
clone_size: NA
j_call: TRBJ2-7
d_call: NA
v_call: TRBV7-3

cdr3_aa: CASSFWDSMNTEAFF
cdr3_nt: TGTGCCAGCAGCTTTTGGGACAGTATGAACACTGAAGCTTTCTTT
clone_size: NA
j_call: TRBJ1-1
d_call: TRBD1
v_call: TRBV5-5

cdr3_aa: CASSIGQGSSGNTIYF
cdr3_nt: TGTGCCAGTAGTATAGGACAGGGAAGCTCTGGAAACACCATATATTTT
clone_size: NA
j_call: TRBJ1-3
d_call: TRBD1
v_call: TRBV19

cdr3_aa: CASSQDSGDTEAFF
cdr3_nt: TGTGCCAGCAGCCAAGATTCCGGGGACACTGAAGCTTTCTTT
clone_size: NA
j_call: TRBJ1-1
d_call: NA
v_call: TRBV3-1/TRBV3-2